These 21 T cell receptor beta chains originate from one sample sequenced in a study of T-cell memory formation after mild COVID-19. TCRdb ran MiXCR on the 5' RACE reads and lists one entry per CDR3 protein. The sample comprises about 290,000 distinct CDR3 sequences, 15% to 20% of which are singletons, and roughly 20% rests with the top ten. Material: PBMCs or a T cell subset sorted from them (not recorded which). These receptors all come from a man between 18 and 35 years old who had mild COVID-19 (a few samples of this study predate the infection). Cell type and time point are not known.

The chain joins TRBV4-2 to TRBJ2-3, with no clear D. With 5 bases removed from V and 4 bases from J, the gap between germline ends came to 19 bases. Germline V CDR1 and CDR2: LGHNA, YNFKEQ. The CDR3 is 16 amino acids. The CDR3 DNA is TGTGCCAGCAGCACCCGAATGGACGAAGGTGCAGATACGCAGTATTTT. This gives the protein CASSTRMDEGADTQYF.

This clonotype was detected only a few times. The chain couples TRBV5-1 to TRBJ2-3; TRBD1 matches 9 bases. This CDR3 has 14 amino acids. The germline CDR1 and CDR2 sequences are SGHRS and YFSETQ. Trimming removed 4 bases from V and 4 bases from J; junction bases left unmatched: 4. CDR3 DNA sequence: TGCGCCAGCAGCGGGGGACAGGGCGCAGATACGCAGTATTTT. Encoded protein: CASSGGQGADTQYF.

The chain couples TRBV7-2 to TRBJ1-2; D may be TRBD1 (6 bases). Trimming cost V 2 bases and J 0 bases, with 16 bases left between them. CDR1 and CDR2 from the germline V gene are SGHTA and FQGNSA. This CDR3 contains 17 residues. The CDR3 reads CASSLWTAGQANYGYTF. The CDR3 coding sequence is TGTGCCAGCAGCTTATGGACAGCTGGGCAGGCTAACTATGGCTACACCTTC.

The chain recombines TRBV13 with TRBJ2-5; 8 positions match TRBD2. Germline CDR1 PRHDT, CDR2 FYEKMQ (reference sequence). V lost 4 bases and J lost 2; bases outside the gene matches: 15. The length of the CDR3 is 18 residues. The CDR3 loop reads CASSSVVMTSALQETQYF. For the CDR3, the DNA is TGTGCCAGCAGCTCCGTCGTCATGACTAGCGCCCTTCAAGAGACCCAGTACTTC.

In this sample, this clonotype turned up a few times. J is TRBJ2-1 and V is TRBV12-3 or TRBV12-4, with D uncertain. V was cut by 4 bases and J by 7 bases, with 8 bases left in between. The CDR3 is 12 residues long. CDR3 residues: CASSSPKNEQFF. In DNA form, the CDR3 reads TGTGCCAGCAGTTCCCCTAAAAATGAGCAGTTCTTC.

The chain joins TRBV7-2 to TRBJ2-5; 10 nucleotides line up with TRBD2. CDR3 length: 15 amino acids. Germline CDR1 SGHTA, CDR2 FQGNSA. J was trimmed by 5 bases and V by 2 bases; bases with no gene match: 5. CDR3 region: CASSLSGGARETQYF. CDR3 bases: TGTGCCAGCAGCTTAAGCGGGGGGGCCCGGGAGACCCAGTACTTC.

Only a few counts were recorded for this clonotype. The rearrangement uses TRBV5-5 and TRBJ1-2; D unclear. The V and J ends lost 4 bases and 2 bases respectively, with 15 bases between them. The CDR3 runs to 15 residues. CDR1 is SGHKS and CDR2 is YYEKEE in the germline V gene (reference sequence). The CDR3 sequence: CASSQPLARNYGYTF. Written as DNA, the CDR3 is TGTGCCAGCAGCCAGCCGCTCGCCAGGAACTATGGCTACACCTTC.

This clonotype was counted a few times. The rearrangement joins TRBV6-2 or TRBV6-3 to TRBJ2-7; 9 bases line up with TRBD2. J gave up 6 bases and V 2 bases, and 5 bases lay outside the gene matches. The germline gives CDR1 MNHEY, CDR2 SVGEGT. The CDR3 extends over 14 amino acids. Written as DNA, the CDR3 is TGTGCCAGCAGTTACGTCCTAGCGGGGAGCGAGCAGTACGTC. Its protein is CASSYVLAGSEQYV.

The J gene is TRBJ1-1, the V gene TRBV7-2; TRBD1 might be the D (5 bases). The CDR3 is 14 residues long. The V and J ends lost 6 bases and 4 bases respectively, with 15 bases between them. Looked up from germline, CDR1 is SGHTA and CDR2 is FQGNSA. CDR3 nucleotides: TGTGCCAGCAGGTGGGGCAGGATAGCCACTGAAGCTTTCTTT. Amino acids: CASRWGRIATEAFF.

The V gene is TRBV12-3 or TRBV12-4, the J gene TRBJ2-1; 9 bases are shared with TRBD1. Trimming cost V 6 bases and J 8 bases; bases outside gene matches: 8. The CDR3 contains 14 residues. CDR3 bases: TGTGCCAGCAGCAGCCGGGACAGGGAGGATGAGCAGTTCTTC. The encoded protein is CASSSRDREDEQFF.

The chain recombines TRBV6-1 with TRBJ2-7, with 7 bases aligning to TRBD1. This CDR3 comprises 12 residues. J lost 1 base, V lost 7 bases, and 1 base had no gene match. Germline values: CDR1 MNHNS, CDR2 SASEGT. This CDR3 is CASMTGSYEQYV. CDR3 DNA sequence: TGTGCCAGCATGACAGGGTCCTACGAGCAGTACGTC.

The rearrangement joins TRBV20-1 to TRBJ2-2; 8 bases are a match to TRBD1. The CDR3 consists of 16 residues. V was pared by 0 bases and J by 1 base, with 4 bases of the junction left unmatched. Per the germline V gene, CDR1 is DFQATT and CDR2 is SNEGSKA (reference sequence). This chain's CDR3 is CSARDQGAWNTGELFF. DNA for the CDR3: TGCAGTGCTAGAGATCAGGGGGCCTGGAACACCGGGGAGCTGTTTTTT.

The rearrangement uses TRBV5-8 and TRBJ1-2; tentative D call: TRBD1 (5 bases). The CDR3 loop spans 14 amino acids. Germline V lookup: CDR1 SGHTS, CDR2 YDEGEE. The V gene lost 4 bases and the J gene lost 4 bases, with 14 bases spanning the gap. The CDR3 spells CASSPRGISYGYTF. CDR3 DNA: TGTGCCAGCAGCCCACGGGGGATTTCCTATGGCTACACCTTC.

This clonotype was counted many times. The rearrangement joins TRBV7-9 to TRBJ2-7, with 7 bases matching TRBD2. J gave up 3 bases and V 5 bases, and 10 bases lay outside the gene matches. CDR1 and CDR2 from the germline V gene are SEHNR and FQNEAQ (reference sequence). This CDR3 spans 15 amino acids. The DNA of the CDR3 is TGTGCCAGCAGCCTACGTAGCGGGTTAATCTACGAGCAGTACTTC. Translating gives CASSLRSGLIYEQYF.

This clonotype was seen a handful of times. The J gene is TRBJ2-1, the V gene TRBV20-1; maybe TRBD1 (7 bases). The ends were cut back, 3 bases at V and 5 bases at J, with 29 bases in the middle. Germline V lookup: CDR1 DFQATT, CDR2 SNEGSKA (reference sequence). CDR3 size: 19 residues. The CDR3 reads CSASGRQGGLVIWNNEQFF. Written as DNA, the CDR3 is TGCAGTGCTAGCGGTCGGCAGGGGGGCCTGGTTATCTGGAACAATGAGCAGTTCTTC.

This clonotype showed up just a few times. The rearrangement links TRBV7-2 to TRBJ2-1; 8 nucleotides align to TRBD2. Looked up from germline, CDR1 is SGHTA and CDR2 is FQGNSA. The J segment lost 4 bases and the V segment lost 1 base, leaving 9 bases of the junction unmatched. The CDR3 is made up of 17 amino acids. In DNA, the CDR3 is TGTGCCAGCAGCTTAGGACCTCGACGGGGGGGTTACAATGAGCAGTTCTTC. Amino acid sequence: CASSLGPRRGGYNEQFF.

The rearrangement links TRBV5-1 to TRBJ1-1; no clear D gene. V was trimmed by 4 bases and J by 2 bases, leaving 12 bases between them. This CDR3 spans 14 amino acids. Germline-derived CDR1 and CDR2 are SGHRS and YFSETQ. CDR3 coding DNA: TGCGCCAGCAGCCTTTCGACATCTAACACTGAAGCTTTCTTT. Translation: CASSLSTSNTEAFF.

This clonotype was seen only a few times. V usage is TRBV2 and J usage is TRBJ2-1; 8 nucleotides line up with TRBD1. V lost 7 bases to trimming and J lost 7 bases; unmatched junction nucleotides: 6. Germline V CDR1 and CDR2: SNHLY, FYNNEI. This CDR3 has 13 residues. In nucleotides, the CDR3 is TGTGCCAGCACTCTGGACAGGGAAAATGAGCAGTTCTTC. Its translation: CASTLDRENEQFF.

Only a few counts were recorded for this clonotype. The chain links TRBV5-8 to TRBJ2-7; a possible D gene is TRBD1 (6 bases). The CDR3 runs 15 residues. The V and J ends lost 4 bases and 0 bases respectively, with 14 bases between them. The germline CDR1 and CDR2 sequences are SGHTS and YDEGEE. DNA of the CDR3: TGTGCCAGCAGCGTCCGGGACACGAGCTCCTACGAGCAGTACGTC. Translated: CASSVRDTSSYEQYV.

The sample holds a few counts of this clonotype. This chain joins TRBV7-3 and TRBJ2-5; 7 bases are shared with TRBD1. Germline lookup yields CDR1 SGHTA and CDR2 FQGTGA. With 0 bases clipped from V and 1 base from J, the junction kept 11 bases outside the gene matches. This CDR3 is built from 18 residues. DNA of the CDR3: TGTGCCAGCAGCTTAACGGGCGACAGGGAGAGAGGCCAAGAGACCCAGTACTTC. Translation gives CASSLTGDRERGQETQYF.

V usage is TRBV12-3 or TRBV12-4 and J usage is TRBJ2-5; D gene unclear. Between the trimmed V and J ends, which lost 4 bases and 4 bases, there was a span of 7 bases. The CDR3 consists of 12 residues. CDR3 DNA sequence: TGTGCCAGCAGTTCGTTGCGAGAGACCCAGTACTTC. Translation: CASSSLRETQYF.